A single sample gave rise to the 14 T cell receptor beta chains below, sequenced in a study of low-dose radiotherapy and immunotherapy resistance in tumors. Alpha and beta chains were covered, as first-strand cDNA relied on TRAV- and TRBV-specific primers. With a V-primer adapter and a constant-region primer, TCRs were amplified for 20 to 25 PCR cycles. Each CDR3 protein is one row after TCRdb ran MiXCR on the reads. Here the sample spans around 80,000 distinct CDR3 sequences, about a sixth being singletons. As to time point: after trial treatment. The treatment was: LDRT plus nivolumab, ipilimumab, low-dose cyclophosphamide and aspirin (RACIN trial). Specimen: PBMCs, collected after low-dose radiotherapy plus immunotherapy. These receptors originate from a male donor with prostate cancer.

In regard to this clonotype: A far larger clone is only one base removed, so a read error is likely. The chain recombines TRBV12-3 or TRBV12-4 with TRBJ2-4; D is unresolved. Trimming shortened V by 8 bases and J by 13 bases, and 18 bases separated the two germline ends. This CDR3 is 12 amino acids long. CDR3 in DNA: TGTGCCAGCGGAAAGACAAGCAATGAGCAGTACTTC. It codes for CASGKTSNEQYF.

V gene TRBV19 combines with J gene TRBJ2-1; D tentatively reads TRBD1 or TRBD2 (5 bases each). From germline, CDR1 is LNHDA and CDR2 SQIVND (reference sequence). Trimming cost V 0 bases and J 9 bases, with 18 bases left between them. The CDR3 is 16 residues long. CDR3 residues: CASSIDHNPSGGEQFF. The DNA for the CDR3 is TGTGCCAGTAGTATAGATCACAACCCTAGTGGGGGTGAGCAGTTCTTC.

This clonotype was detected ten times or more. This chain joins TRBV28 and TRBJ2-3; D not resolved. Trimming removed 6 bases from V and 2 bases from J, with 6 bases in between. From germline, CDR1 is MDHEN and CDR2 SYDVKM. The CDR3 loop spans 12 amino acids. The CDR3 DNA follows: TGTGCCAGCAGAAAAAACACAGATACGCAGTATTTT. Translation gives CASRKNTDTQYF.

This clonotype was counted ten times or more. V gene TRBV2 combines with J gene TRBJ2-3; D might be TRBD1 or TRBD2, each matching 5 bases. This CDR3 has 12 amino acids. The V and J ends lost 8 bases and 2 bases respectively, with 8 bases between them. Germline CDR1 and CDR2: SNHLY and FYNNEI. The CDR3 nucleotides read TGTGCCAGCCCGGGACCCACAGATACGCAGTATTTT. Translating it yields CASPGPTDTQYF.

This clonotype has a count of ten or more. The chain employs TRBV18 and TRBJ2-4; D gene unclear. From germline, CDR1 is KGHSH and CDR2 LQKENI. The V end was cut by 6 bases, the J end by 0 bases, with 15 bases between. The CDR3 extends over 16 amino acids. CDR3 sequence (DNA): TGTGCCAGCTCGGACGACGGGTTGCTAGCCAAAAACATTCAGTACTTC. Protein: CASSDDGLLAKNIQYF.

This clonotype was observed many times. The chain couples TRBV7-2 to TRBJ1-1; a possible D gene is TRBD1 (6 bases). V lost 5 bases to trimming and J lost 6 bases, with 16 bases between them. CDR1 and CDR2 (germline): SGHTA, FQGNSA. The CDR3 runs 14 residues. DNA of the CDR3: TGTGCCAGCAGCCGCCAAGGGGGGTCCCCTGAAGCTTTCTTT. Translating it yields CASSRQGGSPEAFF.

This clonotype was seen repeatedly, ten times or more. One end of the junction varies from germline; a read error may be responsible. This chain joins TRBV5-1 and TRBJ2-1, with a weak D call TRBD2 (5 bases). The CDR3 is made up of 15 amino acids. Germline V gene sequence: CDR1 SGHRS, CDR2 YFSETQ. The DNA of the CDR3 is TGCGCCACCAGCCCCACGGGGAGCTCCTACAATGAGCAGTTCTTC. It is translated as CATSPTGSSYNEQFF.

Ten or more counts support this clonotype. One end of the junction is discordant with germline, which a read error may explain. CDR3 DNA sequence: TGTGCCAGCAGCTCCAGGGGTACTACCTACGAGCAGTACTTC. Protein sequence: CASSSRGTTYEQYF. The chain carries TRBV5-1 and TRBJ2-7, with TRBD1 as a possible D gene (6 bases). This CDR3 contains 14 residues. CDR1 and CDR2 (germline): SGHRS, YFSETQ.

This clonotype has ten or more counts. The CDR3 protein is CSGRDGTSVSTDTQYF. CDR3 bases: TGCAGCGGGAGAGATGGGACTAGCGTTTCCACAGATACGCAGTATTTT. This chain links TRBV29-1 with TRBJ2-3; 10 nucleotides match TRBD2. This CDR3 contains 16 residues. In germline, CDR1 is SQVTM, CDR2 ANQGSEA. V was pared by 7 bases and J by 2 bases, with 12 bases of the junction left unmatched.

This clonotype was detected ten times or more. The chain joins TRBV18 to TRBJ2-7; D gene uncertain. Germline CDR1 reads KGHSH; CDR2 reads LQKENI. V lost 4 bases to trimming and J lost 4 bases, with 11 bases between them. There are 13 residues in the CDR3. The DNA of the CDR3 is TGTGCCAGCTCACTAGGCCCCGTATACGAGCAGTACTTC. Translated, it gives CASSLGPVYEQYF.

This clonotype was observed at least ten times. CDR3 coding DNA: TGTGCCAGCAGCCTACAGGGGCCACAGAACACTGAAGCTTTCTTT. Translated, it gives CASSLQGPQNTEAFF. The rearrangement uses TRBV3-1 and TRBJ1-1, with 7 bases aligning to TRBD1. Germline V gene lookup returns CDR1 LGHDT and CDR2 YNNKEL (reference sequence). The trim removed 4 bases at V and 1 base at J, leaving 6 bases unmatched. The CDR3 spans 15 residues.

On this clonotype: One base separates it from a far larger clone, so it is likely a read error. This sequence joins TRBV28 and TRBJ2-1; TRBD2 matches at 15 bases. Germline V gene data show CDR1 as MDHEN and CDR2 as SYDVKM. Losses at the gene ends were 5 bases for V and 0 bases for J; bases not matched to a gene: 2. CDR3 length: 17 residues. The CDR3 sequence is CASSGLAGGSSYNEQFF. CDR3 coding DNA: TGTGCCAGCAGTGGACTAGCGGGAGGGAGCTCCTACAATGAGCAGTTCTTC. The variable domain in full, with the rest retrieved from reference TRBV28 and TRBJ2-1, is DVKVTQSSRYLVKRTGEKVFLECVQDMDHENMFWYRQDPGLGLRLIYFSYDVKMKEKGDIPEGYSVSREKKERFSLILESASTNQTSMYLCASSGLAGGSSYNEQFFGPGTRLTVL.

In this sample, this clonotype turned up many times. The chain recombines TRBV19 with TRBJ1-5, with TRBD1 matching 8 bases. Germline CDR1 is LNHDA and CDR2 is SQIVND (reference sequence). The CDR3 has 14 residues. The J segment lost 6 bases and the V segment lost 5 bases, leaving 6 bases of the junction unmatched. The CDR3 sequence is CASSSQGAFQPQHF. The CDR3 bases are TGTGCCAGTAGTTCCCAGGGGGCCTTTCAGCCCCAGCATTTT.

The rearrangement joins TRBV12-3 or TRBV12-4 to TRBJ2-1; 9 bases align to TRBD1. The junction had 14 bases not matched to a gene; V was cut back by 7 bases and J by 7 bases. CDR3 size: 16 residues. CDR3 residues: CASNAGPHRGQNEQFF. As DNA, the CDR3 is TGTGCCAGCAACGCCGGCCCCCACAGGGGGCAGAATGAGCAGTTCTTC.